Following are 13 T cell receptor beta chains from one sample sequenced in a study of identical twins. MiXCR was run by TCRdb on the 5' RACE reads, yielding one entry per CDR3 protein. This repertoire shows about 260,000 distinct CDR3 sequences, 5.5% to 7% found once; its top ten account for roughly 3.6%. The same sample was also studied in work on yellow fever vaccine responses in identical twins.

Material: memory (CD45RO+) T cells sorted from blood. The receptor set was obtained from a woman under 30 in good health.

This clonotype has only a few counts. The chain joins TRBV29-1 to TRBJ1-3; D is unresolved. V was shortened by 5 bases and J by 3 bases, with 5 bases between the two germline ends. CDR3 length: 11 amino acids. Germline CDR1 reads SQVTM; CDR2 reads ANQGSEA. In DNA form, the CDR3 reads TGCAGCGTTTCGGTTGGAAACACCATATATTTT. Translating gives CSVSVGNTIYF.

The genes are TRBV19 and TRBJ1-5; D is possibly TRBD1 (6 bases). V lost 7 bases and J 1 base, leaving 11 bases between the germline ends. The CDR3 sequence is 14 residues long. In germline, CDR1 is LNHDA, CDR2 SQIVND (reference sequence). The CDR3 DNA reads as TGTGCCAGTACTCCAAGGGGGAGCAATCAGCCCCAGCATTTT. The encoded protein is CASTPRGSNQPQHF.

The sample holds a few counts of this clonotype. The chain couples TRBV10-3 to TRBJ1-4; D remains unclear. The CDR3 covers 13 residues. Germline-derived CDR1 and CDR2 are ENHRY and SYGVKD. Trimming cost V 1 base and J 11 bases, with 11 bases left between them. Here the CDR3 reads CAISEFIVRKLFF. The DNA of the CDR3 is TGTGCCATCAGTGAGTTCATAGTGAGGAAACTGTTTTTT.

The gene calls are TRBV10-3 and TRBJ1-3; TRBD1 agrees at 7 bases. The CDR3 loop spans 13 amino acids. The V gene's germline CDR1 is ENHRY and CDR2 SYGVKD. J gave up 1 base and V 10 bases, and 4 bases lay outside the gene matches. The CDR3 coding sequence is TGTGCCACCGGACAGGCATCTGGAAACACCATATATTTT. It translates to CATGQASGNTIYF.

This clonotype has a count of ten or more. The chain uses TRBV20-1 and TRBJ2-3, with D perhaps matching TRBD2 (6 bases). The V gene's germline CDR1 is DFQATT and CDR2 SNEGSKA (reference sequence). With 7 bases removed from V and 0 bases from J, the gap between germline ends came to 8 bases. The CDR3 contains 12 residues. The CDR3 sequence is CSGGTSTDTQYF. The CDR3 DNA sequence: TGCAGTGGTGGGACTAGCACAGATACGCAGTATTTT.

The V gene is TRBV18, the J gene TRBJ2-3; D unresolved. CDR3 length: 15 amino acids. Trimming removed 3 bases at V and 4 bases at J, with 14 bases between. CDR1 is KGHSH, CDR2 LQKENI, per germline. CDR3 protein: CASSPAFAGADTQYF. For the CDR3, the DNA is TGTGCCAGCTCACCGGCGTTTGCAGGTGCAGATACGCAGTATTTT.

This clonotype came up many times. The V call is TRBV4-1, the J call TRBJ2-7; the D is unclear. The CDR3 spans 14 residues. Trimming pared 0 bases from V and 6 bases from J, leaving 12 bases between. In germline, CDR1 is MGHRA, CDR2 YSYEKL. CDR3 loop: CASSQDPGSPEQYV. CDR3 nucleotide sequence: TGCGCCAGCAGCCAAGATCCCGGTTCCCCCGAGCAGTACGTC.

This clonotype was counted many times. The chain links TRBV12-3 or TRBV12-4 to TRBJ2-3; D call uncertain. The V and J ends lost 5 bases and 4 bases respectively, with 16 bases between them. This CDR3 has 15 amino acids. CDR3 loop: CASSPPPLVSDTQYF. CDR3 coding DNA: TGTGCCAGCAGTCCCCCACCGTTGGTATCAGATACGCAGTATTTT.

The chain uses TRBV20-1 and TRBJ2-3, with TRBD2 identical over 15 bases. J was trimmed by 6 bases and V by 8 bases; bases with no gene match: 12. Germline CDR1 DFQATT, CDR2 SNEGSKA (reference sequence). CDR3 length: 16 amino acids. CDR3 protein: CSPWGGTSGRWDTQYF. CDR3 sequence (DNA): TGCAGTCCCTGGGGGGGGACTAGCGGGAGGTGGGATACGCAGTATTTT.

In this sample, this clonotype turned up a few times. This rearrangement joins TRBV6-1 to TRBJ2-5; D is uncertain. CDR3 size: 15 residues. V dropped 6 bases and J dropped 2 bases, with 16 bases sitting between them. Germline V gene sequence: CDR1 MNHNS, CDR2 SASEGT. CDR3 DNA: TGTGCCAGCAGCTTGTTTTCCGGCGAACAAGAGACCCAGTACTTC. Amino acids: CASSLFSGEQETQYF.

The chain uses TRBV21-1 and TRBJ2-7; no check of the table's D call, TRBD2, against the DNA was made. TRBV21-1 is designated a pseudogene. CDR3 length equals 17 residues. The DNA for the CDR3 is TGTGCCAGCAGTGGACTAGCGGGGGCCGCCCTCTCCTACGAGCAGTACGTC. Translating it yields CASSGLAGAALSYEQYV.

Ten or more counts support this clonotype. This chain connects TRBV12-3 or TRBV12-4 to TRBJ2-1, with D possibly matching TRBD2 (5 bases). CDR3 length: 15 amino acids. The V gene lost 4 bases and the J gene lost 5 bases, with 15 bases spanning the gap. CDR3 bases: TGTGCCAGCAGTTACTCGGGGAGCGGCAACAATGAGCAGTTCTTC. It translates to CASSYSGSGNNEQFF.

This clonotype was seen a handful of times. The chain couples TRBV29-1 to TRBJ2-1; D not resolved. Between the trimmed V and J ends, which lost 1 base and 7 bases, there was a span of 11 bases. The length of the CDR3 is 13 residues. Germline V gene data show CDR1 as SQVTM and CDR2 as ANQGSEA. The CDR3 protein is CSVEGARRNEQFF. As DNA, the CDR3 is TGCAGCGTTGAAGGGGCCCGGCGAAATGAGCAGTTCTTC.